These 8 T cell receptor beta chains were all obtained from the same sample, sequenced in a study of blood T cells in healthy people across ages. The use of a sample-barcoded 5' primer and a J-beta primer mix characterized a second PCR of roughly 7 to 11 cycles. Via MiXCR, TCRdb re-called the 5' RACE reads, giving one row per CDR3 protein. Among around 870,000 distinct CDR3 sequences listed, 29% were seen once. What was sequenced was blood. The receptor set was obtained from a woman of 80 years or more in good health.

As concerns this clonotype: This may come from a read error, since a much larger clone is one base off. The J gene is TRBJ2-6, the V gene TRBV6-2 or TRBV6-3; TRBD2 is a possible D gene (5 bases). Germline lookup yields CDR1 MNHEY and CDR2 SVGEGT. The CDR3 spans 22 residues. The CDR3 sequence: CASTYPLFHRRDGASGANVLTF. For the CDR3, the DNA is TGTGCCAGCACTTACCCCCTCTTCCACCGACGGGATGGAGCCTCTGGGGCCAACGTCCTGACTTTC.

This clonotype was recorded at least ten times. The chain has TRBV7-2 and TRBJ2-7, with D possibly being TRBD2 (6 bases). The V gene's germline CDR1 is SGHTA and CDR2 FQGNSA. The CDR3 contains 16 residues. Deletions cut 1 base from V and 0 bases from J, with 13 bases between. The CDR3: CASSLGPASVSYEQYF. In DNA form, the CDR3 reads TGTGCCAGCAGCTTAGGTCCCGCTAGCGTCTCCTACGAGCAGTACTTC.

This sequence joins TRBV10-1 and TRBJ2-7; the D gene could be TRBD1 or TRBD2 (5 bases each). This CDR3 region has 13 residues. The V and J ends lost 5 bases and 5 bases respectively, with 13 bases between them. The germline gives CDR1 WNHNN, CDR2 SYGVQD (reference sequence). This chain's CDR3 is CASSSPGTNEQYF. Written as DNA, the CDR3 is TGCGCCAGCAGTAGTCCCGGGACGAACGAGCAGTACTTC.

This clonotype has a count of ten or more. V usage is TRBV20-1 and J usage is TRBJ1-4; D perhaps matches TRBD1 (5 bases). There are 13 residues in the CDR3. Germline CDR1 and CDR2: DFQATT and SNEGSKA (reference sequence). The V gene lost 3 bases and the J gene lost 5 bases, with 10 bases spanning the gap. Written as DNA, the CDR3 is TGCAGTGCTAGCGGGACTGAAAATGAAAAACTGTTTTTT. It is translated as CSASGTENEKLFF.

This clonotype was detected a few times. The chain uses TRBV20-1 and TRBJ2-1; 8 bases map to TRBD2. CDR3 length equals 16 residues. CDR1 DFQATT and CDR2 SNEGSKA come from the germline V gene (reference sequence). With 3 bases clipped from V and 0 bases from J, the junction kept 7 bases outside the gene matches. The CDR3 region has the DNA TGCAGTGCTAGTAAAACCGGGGGGGCCTCCTACAATGAGCAGTTCTTC. Protein product: CSASKTGGASYNEQFF.

V usage is TRBV6-1 and J usage is TRBJ2-3, with no clear D. Germline values: CDR1 MNHNS, CDR2 SASEGT. The CDR3 is 11 amino acids. Trimming removed 4 bases from V and 4 bases from J, with 3 bases in between. The CDR3, as DNA: TGTGCCAGCAGTGTTTCAGATACGCAGTATTTT. Translated: CASSVSDTQYF.

This CDR3 is CASSRLQGLRTEAFF. CDR3 DNA: TGTGCCAGCAGCCGGTTACAGGGTTTACGAACTGAAGCTTTCTTT. V gene TRBV12-3 or TRBV12-4 combines with J gene TRBJ1-1; a weak D match, TRBD1 (6 bases). V lost 6 bases and J lost 5, with 19 bases in between. The CDR3 runs 15 residues.

This clonotype was detected a few times. This chain connects TRBV11-2 to TRBJ2-1; 7 nucleotides agree with TRBD2. Gene TRBJ2-7 matches the end of the DNA better, so the J call may be wrong. Germline lookup yields CDR1 SGHAT and CDR2 FQNNGV. The CDR3 is made up of 16 amino acids. CDR3 loop: CASSPSGAGMYNEQYF. In nucleotides, the CDR3 is TGTGCCAGCAGCCCAAGCGGGGCCGGAATGTACAATGAGCAGTACTTC.